The present TCR beta chain was sequenced within a study of CD8+ T cells in alopecia areata. Points from the study as a whole: Persistence during tofacitinib was seen for many expanded lesional clones in scalp and blood. Tissue-resident alphabeta T cells belonging to normal skin likewise get sequenced within scalp specimens.

cDNA serving as the sequencing template came from extracted, reverse transcribed RNA. The protocol was immunoSEQ multiplex PCR, while the TCRdb copy is restricted to in-frame clones and leaves out a portion. The table has roughly 200,000 clones, roughly 53% seen once. As to treatment: oral pan-JAK inhibitor, 5-10 mg twice daily. Concerning this clone itself: Its antigen is undetermined.

Trimming shortened V by 2 bases and J by 5 bases, and 12 bases separated the two germline ends. Germline-derived CDR1 and CDR2 are MGHDK and SYGVNS. CDR3 length: 14 amino acids. The gene calls are TRBV25-1 and TRBJ2-5, with D perhaps matching TRBD2 (7 bases). The clonotype comes from a human donor with alopecia areata. Specimen: CD8+ T cells sorted from blood, collected at week 24, from a patient treated with tofacitinib. CDR3 sequence: CASSEEGGRETQYF. CDR3 bases: TGTGCCAGCAGTGAAGAGGGGGGGCGGGAGACCCAGTACTTC.